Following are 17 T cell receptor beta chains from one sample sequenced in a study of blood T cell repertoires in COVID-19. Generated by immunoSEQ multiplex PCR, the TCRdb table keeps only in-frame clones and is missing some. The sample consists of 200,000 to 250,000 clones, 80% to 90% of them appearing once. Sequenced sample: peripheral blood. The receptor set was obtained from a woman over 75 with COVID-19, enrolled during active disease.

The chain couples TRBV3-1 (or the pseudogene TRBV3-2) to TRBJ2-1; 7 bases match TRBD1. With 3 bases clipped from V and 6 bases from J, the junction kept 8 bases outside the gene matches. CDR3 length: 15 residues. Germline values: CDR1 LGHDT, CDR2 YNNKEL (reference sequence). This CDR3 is CASSQPGQLRNEQFF. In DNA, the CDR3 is TGTGCCAGCAGCCAGCCGGGACAGCTCCGCAATGAGCAGTTCTTC.

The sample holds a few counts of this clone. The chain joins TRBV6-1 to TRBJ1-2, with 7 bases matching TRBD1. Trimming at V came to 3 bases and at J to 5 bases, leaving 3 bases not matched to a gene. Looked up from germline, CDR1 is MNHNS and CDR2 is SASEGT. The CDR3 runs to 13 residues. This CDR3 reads CASSDRDRYGYTF. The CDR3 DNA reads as TGTGCCAGCAGTGACCGGGACAGATATGGCTACACCTTC.

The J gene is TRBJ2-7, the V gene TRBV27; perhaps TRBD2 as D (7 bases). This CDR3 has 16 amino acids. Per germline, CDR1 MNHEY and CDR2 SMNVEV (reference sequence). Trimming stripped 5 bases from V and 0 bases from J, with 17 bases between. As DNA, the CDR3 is TGTGCCAGCAGTAGAAAAGGGGGGGGCAACTCCTACGAGCAGTACTTC. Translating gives CASSRKGGGNSYEQYF.

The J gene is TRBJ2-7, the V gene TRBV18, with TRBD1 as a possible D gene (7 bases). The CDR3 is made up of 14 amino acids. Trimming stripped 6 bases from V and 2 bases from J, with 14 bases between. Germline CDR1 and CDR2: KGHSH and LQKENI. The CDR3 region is CASSRGTVTYEQYF. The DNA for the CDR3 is TGTGCCAGCTCCCGGGGGACAGTTACCTACGAGCAGTACTTC.

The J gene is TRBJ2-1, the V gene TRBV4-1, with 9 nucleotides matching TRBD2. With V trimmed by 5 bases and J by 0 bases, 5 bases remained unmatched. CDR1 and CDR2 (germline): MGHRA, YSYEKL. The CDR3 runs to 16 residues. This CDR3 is CASSKLAGVSYNEQFF. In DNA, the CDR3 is TGCGCCAGCAGCAAATTAGCGGGAGTCTCCTACAATGAGCAGTTCTTC.

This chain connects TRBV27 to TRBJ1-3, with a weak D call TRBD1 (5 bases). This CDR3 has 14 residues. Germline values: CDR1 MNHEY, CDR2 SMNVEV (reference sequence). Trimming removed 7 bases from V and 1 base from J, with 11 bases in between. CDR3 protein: CASKLGESGNTIYF. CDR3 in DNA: TGTGCCAGCAAATTAGGGGAATCTGGAAACACCATATATTTT.

The CDR3 region is CASSVGAGLDYEQYF. The CDR3 DNA reads TGTGCCAGCAGCGTAGGGGCAGGGTTGGACTACGAGCAGTACTTC. The genes are TRBV9 and TRBJ2-7; possibly TRBD1 for D (5 bases). The ends were cut back, 0 bases at V and 3 bases at J, with 13 bases in the middle. Per germline, CDR1 SGDLS and CDR2 YYNGEE. The CDR3 is 15 residues long.

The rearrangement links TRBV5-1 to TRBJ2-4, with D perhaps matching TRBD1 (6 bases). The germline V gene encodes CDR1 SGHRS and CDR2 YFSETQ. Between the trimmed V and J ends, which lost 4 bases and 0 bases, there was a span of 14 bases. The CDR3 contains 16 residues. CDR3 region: CASSGGGLGAKNIQYF. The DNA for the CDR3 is TGCGCCAGCAGCGGGGGCGGGTTAGGAGCCAAAAACATTCAGTACTTC.

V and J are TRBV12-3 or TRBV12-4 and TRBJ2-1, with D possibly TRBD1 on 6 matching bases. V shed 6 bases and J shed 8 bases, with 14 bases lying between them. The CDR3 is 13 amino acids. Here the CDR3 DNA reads TGTGCCAGCAGAGCCGGACAGTTAGATGAGCAGTTCTTC. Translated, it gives CASRAGQLDEQFF.

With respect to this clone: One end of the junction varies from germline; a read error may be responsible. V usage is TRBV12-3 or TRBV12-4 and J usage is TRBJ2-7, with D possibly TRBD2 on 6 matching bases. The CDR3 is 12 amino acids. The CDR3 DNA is TGTGCCAGCAGATTAGACGGGAGCGAGCAGTACTTC. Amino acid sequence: CASRLDGSEQYF.

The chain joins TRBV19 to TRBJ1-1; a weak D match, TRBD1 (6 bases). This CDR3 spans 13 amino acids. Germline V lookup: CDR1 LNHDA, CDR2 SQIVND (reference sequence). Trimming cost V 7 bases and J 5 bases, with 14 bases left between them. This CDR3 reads CASTIQGKTEAFF. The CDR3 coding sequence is TGTGCCAGTACCATACAGGGAAAGACTGAAGCTTTCTTT.

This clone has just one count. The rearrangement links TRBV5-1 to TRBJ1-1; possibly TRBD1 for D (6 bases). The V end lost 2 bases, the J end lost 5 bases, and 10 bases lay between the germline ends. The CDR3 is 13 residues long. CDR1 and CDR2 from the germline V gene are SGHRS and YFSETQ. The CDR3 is CASSLSGETEAFF. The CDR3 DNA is TGCGCCAGCAGCTTATCAGGGGAAACTGAAGCTTTCTTT.

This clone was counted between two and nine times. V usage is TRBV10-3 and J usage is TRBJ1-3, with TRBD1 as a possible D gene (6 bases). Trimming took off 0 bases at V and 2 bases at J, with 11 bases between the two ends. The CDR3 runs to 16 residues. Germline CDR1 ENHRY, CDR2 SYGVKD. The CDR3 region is CAISESAGATGNTIYF. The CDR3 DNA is TGTGCCATCAGTGAGTCGGCGGGGGCAACTGGAAACACCATATATTTT.

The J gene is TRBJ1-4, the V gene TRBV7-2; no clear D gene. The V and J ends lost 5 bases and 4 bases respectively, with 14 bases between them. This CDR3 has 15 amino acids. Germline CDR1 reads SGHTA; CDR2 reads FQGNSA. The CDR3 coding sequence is TGTGCCAGCAGCCCCCGGGAAGGCCTTAATGAAAAACTGTTTTTT. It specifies CASSPREGLNEKLFF.

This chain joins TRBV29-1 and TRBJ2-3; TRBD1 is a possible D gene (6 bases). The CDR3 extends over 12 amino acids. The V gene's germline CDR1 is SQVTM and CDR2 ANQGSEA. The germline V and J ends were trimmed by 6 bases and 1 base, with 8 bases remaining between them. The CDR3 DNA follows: TGCAGCGTAAGACAGGGCACAGATACGCAGTATTTT. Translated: CSVRQGTDTQYF.

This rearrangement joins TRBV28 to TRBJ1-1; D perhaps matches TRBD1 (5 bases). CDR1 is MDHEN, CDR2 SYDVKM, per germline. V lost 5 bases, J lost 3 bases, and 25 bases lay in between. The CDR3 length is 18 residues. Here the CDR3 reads CASSLPNPGLSEYTEAFF. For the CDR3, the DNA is TGTGCCAGCAGTCTCCCAAACCCAGGGTTAAGTGAGTACACTGAAGCTTTCTTT.

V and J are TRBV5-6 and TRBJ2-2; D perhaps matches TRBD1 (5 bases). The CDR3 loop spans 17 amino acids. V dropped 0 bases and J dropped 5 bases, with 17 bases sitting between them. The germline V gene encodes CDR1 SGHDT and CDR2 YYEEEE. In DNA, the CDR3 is TGTGCCAGCAGCTTGGCCGGACGTACAGGACGAACCGGGGAGCTGTTTTTT. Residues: CASSLAGRTGRTGELFF.